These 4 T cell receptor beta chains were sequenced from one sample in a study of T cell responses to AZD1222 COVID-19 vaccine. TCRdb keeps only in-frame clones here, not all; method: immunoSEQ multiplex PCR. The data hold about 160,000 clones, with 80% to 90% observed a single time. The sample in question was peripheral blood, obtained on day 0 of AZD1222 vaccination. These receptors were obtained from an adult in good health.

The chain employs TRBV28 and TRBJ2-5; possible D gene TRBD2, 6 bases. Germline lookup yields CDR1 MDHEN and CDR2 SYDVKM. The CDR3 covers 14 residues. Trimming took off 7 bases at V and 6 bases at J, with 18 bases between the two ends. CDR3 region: CASKELAESKTQYF. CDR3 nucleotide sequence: TGTGCCAGCAAAGAGTTAGCGGAGTCAAAGACCCAGTACTTC.

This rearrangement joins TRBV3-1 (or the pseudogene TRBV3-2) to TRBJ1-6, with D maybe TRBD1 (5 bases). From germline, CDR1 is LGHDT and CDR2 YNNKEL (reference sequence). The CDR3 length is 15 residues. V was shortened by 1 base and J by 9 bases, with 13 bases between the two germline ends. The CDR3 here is CASSQAGQAASPLHF. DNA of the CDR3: TGTGCCAGCAGCCAAGCGGGGCAGGCCGCTTCACCCCTCCACTTT.

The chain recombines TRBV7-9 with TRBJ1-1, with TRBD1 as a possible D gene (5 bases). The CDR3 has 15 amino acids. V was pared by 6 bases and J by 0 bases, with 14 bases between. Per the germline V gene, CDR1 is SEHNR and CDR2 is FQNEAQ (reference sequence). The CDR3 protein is CASRILVGLNTEAFF. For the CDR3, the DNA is TGTGCCAGCAGGATTTTGGTGGGGCTGAACACTGAAGCTTTCTTT.

The CDR3 bases are TGTGCCTGGAGTGCCGGGACTAGCGAATACAATGAGCAGTTCTTC. Its protein product is CAWSAGTSEYNEQFF. The chain joins TRBV30 to TRBJ2-1; TRBD2 matches 10 bases. The length of the CDR3 is 15 residues. Unmatched junction bases numbered 4, after V lost 1 base and J lost 4 bases. The V gene's germline CDR1 is GTSNPN and CDR2 SVGIG (reference sequence).